The 15 T cell receptor beta chains in this list originate from one sample, sequenced in a study of prognosis after radiotherapy for stage I lung cancer. Using two-round multiplex PCR, the authors amplified TCR beta CDR3 from genomic DNA. Primers (each specific to one TRBV or TRBJ gene) were used in first-round PCR. One entry per CDR3 protein, called by TCRdb with MiXCR from the multiplex PCR reads. The sample has some 20,000 distinct CDR3 sequences, 35% to 45% seen once. Here the sequenced sample was PBMCs, taken before or after stereotactic body radiation therapy (not recorded which). Source of these receptors: a donor over 45 with non-small cell lung cancer.

This clonotype was seen repeatedly, ten times or more. V usage is TRBV11-2 and J usage is TRBJ2-3; TRBD1 is a possible D gene (5 bases). The CDR3 has 17 residues. V gave up 5 bases and J gave up 5 bases, with 23 bases separating them. The germline gives CDR1 SGHAT, CDR2 FQNNGV. The CDR3 nucleotides are TGTGCCAGCAGCCAACCGCCGGGCAGGGCCCTAAGAGATACGCAGTATTTT. It codes for CASSQPPGRALRDTQYF.

This chain links TRBV5-4 with TRBJ1-5; D is unclear. The V end lost 4 bases, the J end lost 0 bases, and 11 bases lay between the germline ends. CDR1 is SGHNT and CDR2 is YYREEE in the germline V gene (reference sequence). The CDR3 length is 15 residues. CDR3 sequence (DNA): TGTGCCAGCAGCCGAGACGGGAATAGCAATCAGCCCCAGCATTTT. It is translated as CASSRDGNSNQPQHF.

The chain employs TRBV30 and TRBJ1-5; D not certain. Germline CDR1 GTSNPN, CDR2 SVGIG (reference sequence). Trimming left V 2 bases short and J 6 bases short, with 11 bases between. The CDR3 contains 13 residues. The CDR3 loop reads CAWSSAAGQPQHF. CDR3 nucleotide sequence: TGTGCCTGGAGTTCGGCCGCGGGTCAGCCCCAGCATTTT.

The chain employs TRBV12-3 or TRBV12-4 and TRBJ1-3; unclear D gene. This CDR3 is 12 amino acids long. Trimming pared 7 bases from V and 4 bases from J, leaving 8 bases between. DNA for the CDR3: TGTGCCAGCAACGGACCGGGAAACACCATATATTTT. Translation: CASNGPGNTIYF.

This clonotype was found many times. This chain uses TRBV24-1 with TRBJ2-1; 10 nucleotides line up with TRBD2. In germline, CDR1 is KGHDR, CDR2 SFDVKD. Trimming removed 0 bases from V and 9 bases from J; junction bases left unmatched: 7. CDR3 size: 16 residues. Here the CDR3 DNA reads TGTGCCACCAGTGATTTGACGGCTAGCGGGAGATCTGAGCAGTTCTTC. Protein product: CATSDLTASGRSEQFF.

This clonotype was seen repeatedly, ten times or more. The chain is built from TRBV7-2 and TRBJ2-5; 10 bases are shared with TRBD2. Germline-derived CDR1 and CDR2 are SGHTA and FQGNSA. The CDR3 contains 15 residues. Trimming removed 5 bases from V and 2 bases from J; junction bases left unmatched: 5. As DNA, the CDR3 is TGTGCCAGCAGCCAAGGGACTAGCGTACAAGAGACCCAGTACTTC. Encoded protein: CASSQGTSVQETQYF.

This clonotype was counted at least ten times. V and J are TRBV7-8 and TRBJ2-3, with D possibly being TRBD1 or TRBD2 (5 bases each). The CDR3 loop spans 15 amino acids. Germline V lookup: CDR1 SGHVS, CDR2 FQNEAQ. With 4 bases removed from V and 2 bases from J, the gap between germline ends came to 13 bases. The CDR3 DNA is TGTGCCAGCAGCTCTCGCGAGGGGACCACAGATACGCAGTATTTT. Encoded protein: CASSSREGTTDTQYF.

This clonotype was detected many times. CDR3 region: CASSYLDRGTGELFF. CDR3 bases: TGTGCCAGCAGCTACCTGGACAGGGGCACCGGGGAGCTGTTTTTT. The V and J genes are TRBV6-1 and TRBJ2-2; 9 nucleotides agree with TRBD1. CDR3 size: 15 residues. The V gene end was trimmed by 6 bases and the J gene end by 4 bases; junction bases not matched to a gene: 6. Germline V gives CDR1 MNHNS, CDR2 SASEGT.

As concerns this clonotype: The CDR3 ends on some other residue instead of the conserved phenylalanine or tryptophan, so this is likely a read error. The V call is TRBV10-3, the J call TRBJ1-1, with D perhaps TRBD1 (5 bases). Germline V gene lookup returns CDR1 ENHRY and CDR2 SYGVKD. Trimming cost V 10 bases and J 5 bases, with 14 bases left between them. The CDR3 consists of 12 residues. DNA for the CDR3: TGTGCCACCGGACATAAAGGGACTGAAGCTTTCCTT. This encodes CATGHKGTEAFL.

A word on this clonotype: A much larger clone lies one base from this, so it may be a read error. This chain links TRBV29-1 with TRBJ2-7; D gene uncertain. V was shortened by 8 bases and J by 2 bases, with 16 bases between the two germline ends. Germline V gene data show CDR1 as SQVTM and CDR2 as ANQGSEA. The CDR3 spans 13 residues. The CDR3 region is CSLAWPSAYEQYF. The CDR3 DNA sequence: TGCAGCCTTGCATGGCCCAGTGCCTACGAGCAGTACTTC.

The chain combines TRBV6-5 with TRBJ1-1; no definite D call. This CDR3 has 12 residues. Germline CDR1 reads MNHEY; CDR2 reads SVGAGI. V shed 2 bases and J shed 8 bases, with 9 bases lying between them. CDR3 nucleotides: TGTGCCAGCAGTTACGGCGGGGTGGAAGCTTTCTTT. Protein product: CASSYGGVEAFF.

CDR3 protein: CASKAGHSSYEQYF. The CDR3 bases are TGTGCCAGTAAGGCGGGACATAGCTCCTACGAGCAGTACTTC. The genes are TRBV19 and TRBJ2-7; D might be TRBD1 or TRBD2, each matching 6 bases. V lost 7 bases and J lost 0, with 13 bases in between. The CDR3 is 14 amino acids. Germline V gives CDR1 LNHDA, CDR2 SQIVND (reference sequence).

As to this clonotype: The likely explanation is a read error, given a far larger clone one base away. The chain is built from TRBV6-1 and TRBJ2-6, with D tentatively TRBD1 (6 bases). CDR1 and CDR2 from the germline V gene are MNHNS and SASEGT. CDR3 length equals 17 residues. This CDR3 is CASSYTHRETGSNVLTF. For the CDR3, the DNA is TGTGCCAGCAGTTACACCCACAGGGAAACTGGGTCCAACGTCCTGACTTTC.

Note on this clonotype: Since a far larger clone is one base different, this is likely a read error. V usage is TRBV6-6 and J usage is TRBJ1-3; D remains ambiguous. The CDR3 has 15 residues. Germline lookup yields CDR1 MNHNY and CDR2 SVGAGI (reference sequence). Trimming removed 0 bases from V and 8 bases from J, with 14 bases in between. The CDR3 loop is CASSYSSQVRHTIYF. The CDR3 coding sequence is TGTGCCAGCAGTTACTCGAGCCAGGTGCGGCACACCATATATTTT.

This clonotype was seen ten or more times. The genes are TRBV27 and TRBJ2-3; 12 bases agree with TRBD1. J lost 4 bases, V lost 5 bases, and 7 bases had no gene match. The CDR3 is 16 amino acids. Germline-derived CDR1 and CDR2 are MNHEY and SMNVEV (reference sequence). CDR3 coding DNA: TGTGCCAGCAGTGACTCGGGACAGGGGGCTGCAGATACGCAGTATTTT. It yields the protein CASSDSGQGAADTQYF.